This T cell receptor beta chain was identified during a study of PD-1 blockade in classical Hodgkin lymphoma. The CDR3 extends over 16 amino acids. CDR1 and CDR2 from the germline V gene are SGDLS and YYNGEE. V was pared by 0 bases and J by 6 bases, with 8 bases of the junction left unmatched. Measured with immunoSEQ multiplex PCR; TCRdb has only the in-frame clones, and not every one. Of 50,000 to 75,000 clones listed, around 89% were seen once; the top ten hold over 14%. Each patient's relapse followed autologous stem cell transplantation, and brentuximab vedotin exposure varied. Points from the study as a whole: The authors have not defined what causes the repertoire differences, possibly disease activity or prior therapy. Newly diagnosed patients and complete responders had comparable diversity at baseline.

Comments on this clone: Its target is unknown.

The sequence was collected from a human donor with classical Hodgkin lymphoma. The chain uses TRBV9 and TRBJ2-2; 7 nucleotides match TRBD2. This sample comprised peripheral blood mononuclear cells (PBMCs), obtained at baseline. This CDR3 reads CASSVVSGASPGELFF. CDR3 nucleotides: TGTGCCAGCAGCGTAGTGAGCGGGGCCTCTCCCGGGGAGCTGTTTTTT.